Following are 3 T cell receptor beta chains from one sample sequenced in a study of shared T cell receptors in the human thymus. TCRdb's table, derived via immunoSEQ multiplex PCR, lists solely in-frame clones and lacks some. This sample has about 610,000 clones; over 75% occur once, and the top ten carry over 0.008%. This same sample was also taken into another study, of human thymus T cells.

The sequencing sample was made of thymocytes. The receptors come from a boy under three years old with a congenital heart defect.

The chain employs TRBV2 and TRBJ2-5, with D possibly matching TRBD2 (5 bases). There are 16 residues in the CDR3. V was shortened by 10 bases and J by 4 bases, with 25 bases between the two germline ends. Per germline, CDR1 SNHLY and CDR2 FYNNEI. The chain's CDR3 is CANWASKRGPGETQYF. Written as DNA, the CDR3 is TGTGCCAACTGGGCTAGTAAGAGAGGGCCGGGAGAGACCCAGTACTTC.

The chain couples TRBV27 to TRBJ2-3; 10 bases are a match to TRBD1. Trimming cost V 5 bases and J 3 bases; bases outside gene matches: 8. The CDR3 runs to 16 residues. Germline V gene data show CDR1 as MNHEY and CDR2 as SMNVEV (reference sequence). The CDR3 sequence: CASSKLGQGETDTQYF. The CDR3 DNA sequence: TGTGCCAGCAGTAAACTCGGACAGGGGGAAACAGATACGCAGTATTTT.

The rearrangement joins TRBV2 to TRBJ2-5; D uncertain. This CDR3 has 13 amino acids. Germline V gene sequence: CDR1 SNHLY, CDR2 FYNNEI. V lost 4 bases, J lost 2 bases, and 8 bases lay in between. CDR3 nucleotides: TGTGCCAGCAGTGTGAACTCACAAGAGACCCAGTACTTC. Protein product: CASSVNSQETQYF. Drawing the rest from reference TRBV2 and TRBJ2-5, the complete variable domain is EPEVTQTPSHQVTQMGQEVILRCVPISNHLYFYWYRQILGQKVEFLVSFYNNEISEKSEIFDDQFSVERPDGSNFTLKIRSTKLEDSAMYFCASSVNSQETQYFGPGTRLLVL.